The rows below give T cell receptor beta chains drawn from one sample of a study of shared clonotypes between healthy human individuals. The method was immunoSEQ multiplex PCR; TCRdb's version includes in-frame clones alone and lacks a portion of them. The sample has 1.6 million or so clones; roughly 95% are singletons. The sample was naive CD4+ T cells sorted from blood. Source of these receptors: a man aged 25 to 40 in good health. The CDR3 runs from the conserved cysteine through the conserved F or W. The D gene is left open where the match is weak. Expanded clones get a size class; other rows say once, few or many, or leave the size out.

once,TRBV18,NA,TRBJ1-2,CASSASQSTGADTF,TGTGCCAGCTCGGCCTCCCAATCCACAGGCGCGGACACCTTC
NA,TRBV25-1,NA,TRBJ2-7,CASRDDSSSYEQYF,TGTGCCAGCAGGGATGACAGCAGCTCCTACGAGCAGTACTTC
NA,TRBV7-2,TRBD2,TRBJ2-7,CASSPLVAGTYEQYF,TGTGCCAGCAGCCCGCTGGTAGCGGGGACGTACGAGCAGTACTTC
NA,TRBV9,NA,TRBJ2-1,CASSVAGVPNNEQFF,TGTGCCAGCAGCGTAGCAGGGGTCCCAAACAATGAGCAGTTCTTC
NA,TRBV6-5,TRBD2,TRBJ2-1,CASRFGLAGGNEQFF,TGTGCCAGCAGATTCGGACTAGCGGGGGGCAATGAGCAGTTCTTC
NA,TRBV10-3,TRBD2,TRBJ2-7,CAIRPSGSSYEQYF,TGTGCCATCCGACCTAGCGGAAGCTCCTACGAGCAGTACTTC
NA,TRBV5-1,TRBD1,TRBJ2-7,CASSRTGGTYEQYF,TGCGCCAGCAGCAGAACAGGGGGGACCTACGAGCAGTACTTC
NA,TRBV19,TRBD2,TRBJ2-3,CASSPHGLAGQDTQYF,TGTGCCAGTAGCCCGCATGGGCTAGCGGGACAGGATACGCAGTATTTT
once,TRBV18,TRBD1,TRBJ2-1,CASSGQGRFNEQFF,TGTGCCAGCTCAGGACAGGGACGGTTTAATGAGCAGTTCTTC
NA,TRBV18,NA,TRBJ1-1,CASSPRKAGTEAFF,TGTGCCAGCTCACCACGGAAGGCGGGCACTGAAGCTTTCTTT
NA,TRBV6-6,TRBD1,TRBJ2-3,CASRGGQGTDTQYF,TGTGCCAGCAGGGGCGGACAGGGGACAGATACGCAGTATTTT
NA,TRBV6-5,TRBD2,TRBJ2-1,CASSYGLAGYNEQFF,TGTGCCAGCAGTTACGGACTAGCGGGATACAATGAGCAGTTCTTC
NA,TRBV12-5,NA,TRBJ1-1,CASGLENTEAFF,TGTGCTAGTGGTTTAGAGAACACTGAAGCTTTCTTT
NA,TRBV29-1,TRBD1,TRBJ2-4,CSVEGTGLVNIQYF,TGCAGCGTTGAAGGGACAGGGTTGGTGAACATTCAGTACTTC